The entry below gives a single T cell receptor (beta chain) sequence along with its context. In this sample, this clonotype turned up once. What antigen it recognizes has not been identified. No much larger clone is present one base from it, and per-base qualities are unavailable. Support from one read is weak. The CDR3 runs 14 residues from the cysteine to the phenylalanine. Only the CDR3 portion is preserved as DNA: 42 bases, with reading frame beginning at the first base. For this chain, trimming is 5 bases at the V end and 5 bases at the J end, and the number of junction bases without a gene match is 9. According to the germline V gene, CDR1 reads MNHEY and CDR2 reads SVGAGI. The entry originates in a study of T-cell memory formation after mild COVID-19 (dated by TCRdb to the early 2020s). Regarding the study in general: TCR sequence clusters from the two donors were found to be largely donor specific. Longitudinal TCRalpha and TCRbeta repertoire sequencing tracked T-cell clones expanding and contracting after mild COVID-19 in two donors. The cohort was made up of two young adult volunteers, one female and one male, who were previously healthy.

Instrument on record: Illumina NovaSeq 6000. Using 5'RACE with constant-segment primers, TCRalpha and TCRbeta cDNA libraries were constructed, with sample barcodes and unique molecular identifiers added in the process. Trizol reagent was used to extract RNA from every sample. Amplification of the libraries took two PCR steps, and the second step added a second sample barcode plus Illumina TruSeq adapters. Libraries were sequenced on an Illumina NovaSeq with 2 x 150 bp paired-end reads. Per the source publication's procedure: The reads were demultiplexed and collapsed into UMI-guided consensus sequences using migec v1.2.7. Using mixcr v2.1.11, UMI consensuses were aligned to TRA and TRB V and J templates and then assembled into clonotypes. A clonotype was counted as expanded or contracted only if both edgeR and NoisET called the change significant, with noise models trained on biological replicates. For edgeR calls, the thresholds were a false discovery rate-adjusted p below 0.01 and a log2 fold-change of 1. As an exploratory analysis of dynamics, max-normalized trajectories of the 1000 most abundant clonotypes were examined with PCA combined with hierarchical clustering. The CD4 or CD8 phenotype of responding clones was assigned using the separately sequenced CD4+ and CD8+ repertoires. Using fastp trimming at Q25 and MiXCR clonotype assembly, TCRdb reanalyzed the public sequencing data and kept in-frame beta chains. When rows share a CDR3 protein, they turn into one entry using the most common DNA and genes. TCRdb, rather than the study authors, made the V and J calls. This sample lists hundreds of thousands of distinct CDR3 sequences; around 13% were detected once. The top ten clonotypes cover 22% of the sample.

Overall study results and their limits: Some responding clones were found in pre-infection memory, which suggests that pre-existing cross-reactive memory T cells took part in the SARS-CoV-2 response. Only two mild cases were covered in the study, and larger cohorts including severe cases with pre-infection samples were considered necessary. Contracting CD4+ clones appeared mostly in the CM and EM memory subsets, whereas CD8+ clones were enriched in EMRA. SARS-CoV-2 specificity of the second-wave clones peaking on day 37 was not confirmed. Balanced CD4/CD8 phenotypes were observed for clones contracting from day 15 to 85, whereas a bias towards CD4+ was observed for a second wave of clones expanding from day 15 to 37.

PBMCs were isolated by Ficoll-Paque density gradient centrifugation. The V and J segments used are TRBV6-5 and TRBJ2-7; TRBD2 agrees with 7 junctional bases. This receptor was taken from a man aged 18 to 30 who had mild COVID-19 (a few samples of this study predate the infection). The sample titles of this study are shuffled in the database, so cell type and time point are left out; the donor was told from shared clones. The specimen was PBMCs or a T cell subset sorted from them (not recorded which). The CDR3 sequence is CASSPRSSGHEQYF. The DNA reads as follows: TGTGCCAGCAGTCCCCGGTCTAGCGGCCACGAGCAGTACTTC.